The present TCR beta chain was sequenced within a study of T cell repertoires in cytomegalovirus infection. TCRdb reprocessed the reads with MiXCR, giving one entry per CDR3 protein. The data contain over 150,000 distinct CDR3 sequences, roughly a fifth of them singletons. CDR1 and CDR2 (germline): LNHDA, SQIVND (reference sequence). Trimming shortened V by 5 bases and J by 5 bases, and 13 bases separated the two germline ends. This CDR3 has 14 amino acids. This clonotype was obtained from a human donor in good health (CMV status not recorded). Some clones in this sample may be carry-over from other donors' samples. The sequencing sample was made of PBMCs. The chain joins TRBV19 to TRBJ1-5; D is possibly TRBD1 (5 bases). In DNA, the CDR3 is TGTGCCAGTAGTGTCCGACAGATACATCAGCCCCAGCATTTT. Amino acid sequence: CASSVRQIHQPQHF.